Below, 17 T cell receptor beta chains from the same sample are listed, as sequenced in a study of Ad26.COV2.S vaccination and SARS-CoV-2 variants. Indicated treatment: roughly 18 received Ad26.COV2.S at low or high dose, single or two shots; 5 received placebo; per-sample allocation not given. Sampling happened 63 days after the first vaccine or placebo injection. Repertoires were generated with immunoSEQ multiplex PCR, while TCRdb's copy carries only in-frame clones and drops some. Here the sample spans roughly 300,000 clones, 88% being singletons. Sequenced material: peripheral blood, taken in a trial of Ad26.COV2.S vaccine versus placebo. Receptors originate from a person aged 18-60 years who received the Ad26.COV2.S COVID-19 vaccine or a placebo.

The rearrangement joins TRBV19 to TRBJ2-1; 8 nucleotides agree with TRBD1. The J segment lost 4 bases and the V segment lost 3 bases, leaving 2 bases of the junction unmatched. Per germline, CDR1 LNHDA and CDR2 SQIVND (reference sequence). The CDR3 consists of 14 residues. The CDR3 loop is CASSMGQEYNEQFF. The CDR3 nucleotides read TGTGCCAGTAGTATGGGACAGGAATACAATGAGCAGTTCTTC.

DNA of the CDR3: TGTGCCAGCATATCCAGAAATAAATATGGCTACACCTTC. It yields the protein CASISRNKYGYTF. The rearrangement uses TRBV28 and TRBJ1-2; D is uncertain. The CDR3 is made up of 13 amino acids. V lost 7 bases and J lost 5, with 14 bases in between. Per germline, CDR1 MDHEN and CDR2 SYDVKM.

The chain has TRBV12-3 or TRBV12-4 and TRBJ1-2, with D hard to call. This CDR3 is 11 amino acids long. V was cut by 4 bases and J by 7 bases, with 7 bases left in between. The CDR3 coding sequence is TGTGCCAGCAGTTCGACTTTTGGCTACACCTTC. This codes for CASSSTFGYTF.

In nucleotides, the CDR3 is TGTGCCAGCAGTTTGGTCGAGAACTATGGCTACACCTTC. Translation gives CASSLVENYGYTF. The V gene is TRBV12-3 or TRBV12-4, the J gene TRBJ1-2, with D unclear. V lost 3 bases and J lost 2, with 7 bases in between. The CDR3 has 13 residues.

The rearrangement uses TRBV10-3 and TRBJ2-7; 7 positions match TRBD1. Germline loops: CDR1 ENHRY, CDR2 SYGVKD. CDR3 length: 15 amino acids. Trimming cost V 4 bases and J 2 bases; bases outside gene matches: 8. In DNA, the CDR3 is TGTGCCATCAGTGCCAATCGGGACAGCACCTACGAGCAGTACTTC. It translates to CAISANRDSTYEQYF.

This clone was detected a few times. The rearrangement uses TRBV7-9 and TRBJ1-5; no clear D. Germline V gene sequence: CDR1 SEHNR, CDR2 FQNEAQ (reference sequence). CDR3 size: 14 residues. The V end was cut by 3 bases, the J end by 0 bases, with 6 bases between. The CDR3 DNA is TGTGCCAGCAGCTTCGGAAATAGCAATCAGCCCCAGCATTTT. This encodes CASSFGNSNQPQHF.

This clone occurred once. The chain uses TRBV24-1 and TRBJ2-1, with TRBD2 identical over 8 bases. Germline lookup yields CDR1 KGHDR and CDR2 SFDVKD. This CDR3 is built from 15 residues. Losses at the gene ends were 3 bases for V and 4 bases for J; bases not matched to a gene: 4. CDR3 protein: CATSDTGGAYNEQFF. CDR3 nucleotides: TGTGCCACCAGTGATACGGGGGGGGCATACAATGAGCAGTTCTTC.

The chain has TRBV5-5 and TRBJ1-2; no firm D call. The CDR3 has 12 amino acids. In germline, CDR1 is SGHKS, CDR2 YYEKEE (reference sequence). Trimming shortened V by 2 bases and J by 8 bases, and 10 bases separated the two germline ends. The CDR3 sequence: CASSLSPGGYTF. For the CDR3, the DNA is TGTGCCAGCAGCTTATCCCCGGGAGGCTACACCTTC.

The V gene is TRBV20-1, the J gene TRBJ2-5; no reliable D call. The CDR3 has 11 residues. Germline loops: CDR1 DFQATT, CDR2 SNEGSKA (reference sequence). Trimming removed 6 bases at V and 4 bases at J, with 9 bases between. In nucleotides, the CDR3 is TGCAGTGCCGTGACTCGAGAGACCCAGTACTTC. Its protein product is CSAVTRETQYF.

The rearrangement uses TRBV7-2 and TRBJ2-5; a possible D gene is TRBD2 (6 bases). CDR3 size: 13 residues. V lost 6 bases and J 2 bases, leaving 10 bases between the germline ends. Germline V lookup: CDR1 SGHTA, CDR2 FQGNSA. CDR3 in DNA: TGTGCCAGCAGAGGGACTGCTCAAGAGACCCAGTACTTC. Translation: CASRGTAQETQYF.

The V gene is TRBV28, the J gene TRBJ1-5; 7 bases line up with TRBD1. The V segment lost 3 bases and the J segment 2 bases; nucleotides outside the gene matches: 10. This CDR3 is built from 17 residues. CDR1 is MDHEN and CDR2 is SYDVKM in the germline V gene. CDR3 amino acids: CASSFRGGSGGNQPQHF. The CDR3 region has the DNA TGTGCCAGCAGTTTTAGAGGGGGCTCGGGGGGCAATCAGCCCCAGCATTTT.

This clone appeared many times. This chain links TRBV4-3 with TRBJ2-2; TRBD1 agrees at 10 bases. V shed 1 base and J 5 bases; nucleotides not matched to a gene: 1. This CDR3 comprises 15 residues. In germline, CDR1 is LGHNA, CDR2 YSLEER. CDR3 nucleotide sequence: TGCGCCAGCAGCCAAGGGGACAGGGGTACCGGGGAGCTGTTTTTT. This codes for CASSQGDRGTGELFF.

The chain carries TRBV7-9 and TRBJ2-1, with D unresolved. V lost 1 base, J lost 3 bases, and 10 bases lay in between. Germline V lookup: CDR1 SEHNR, CDR2 FQNEAQ (reference sequence). This CDR3 has 15 residues. The CDR3 sequence is CASSLEVTIYNEQFF. The CDR3 DNA is TGTGCCAGCAGCTTAGAGGTGACCATCTACAATGAGCAGTTCTTC.

This clone has a single count. The chain has TRBV12-5 and TRBJ2-1; D remains unclear. CDR1 and CDR2 from the germline V gene are LGHNT and FRNRAP. Trimming took 1 base from V and 9 from J, leaving 7 bases between them. This CDR3 contains 12 residues. DNA of the CDR3: TGTGCTAGTGGTTTGGGTTGGGGTGAGCAGTTCTTC. Its translation: CASGLGWGEQFF. Drawing the rest from reference TRBV12-5 and TRBJ2-1, the complete variable domain is DARVTQTPRHKVTEMGQEVTMRCQPILGHNTVFWYRQTMMQGLELLAYFRNRAPLDDSGMPKDRFSAEMPDATLATLKIQPSEPRDSAVYFCASGLGWGEQFFGPGTRLTVL.

The chain links TRBV7-9 to TRBJ1-3; D ambiguous. The V gene lost 1 base and the J gene lost 0 bases, with 10 bases spanning the gap. Germline CDR1 is SEHNR and CDR2 is FQNEAQ (reference sequence). The length of the CDR3 is 16 residues. CDR3 nucleotide sequence: TGTGCCAGCAGCTTAGGGGCCTCTCGCTCTGGAAACACCATATATTTT. Translating it yields CASSLGASRSGNTIYF.

This chain uses TRBV6-2 or TRBV6-3 with TRBJ1-5; D gene unclear. The germline V and J ends were trimmed by 5 bases and 6 bases, with 11 bases remaining between them. Germline lookup yields CDR1 MNHEY and CDR2 SVGEGT. CDR3 length: 13 amino acids. The CDR3 DNA is TGTGCCAGCAGTGACTATAGGAGTCAGCCCCAGCATTTT. It specifies CASSDYRSQPQHF.

In the case of this clone: Sequence at one end of the junction differs from germline and may be a read error. The gene calls are TRBV5-6 and TRBJ1-2; D not certain. The CDR3 contains 13 residues. CDR1 and CDR2 (germline): SGHDT, YYEEEE. The CDR3 nucleotides read TGTGCCAGCAGCTTATTACGGTCGGGAAGCATAACATTC. This gives the protein CASSLLRSGSITF. The whole variable domain, remainder taken from reference TRBV5-6 and TRBJ1-2, is DAGVTQSPTHLIKTRGQQVTLRCSPKSGHDTVSWYQQALGQGPQFIFQYYEEEERQRGNFPDRFSGHQFPNYSSELNVNALLLGDSALYLCASSLLRSGSITFGSGTRLTVV.